This T cell receptor (beta chain) was identified in a study of T cells in Graves' hyperthyroidism and ophthalmopathy. Amplified regions were TCR beta CDR3 sequences from RNA transcripts. An initial round of RT-PCR targeting the TCR CDR3 relied on the HTBI primer set. Via MiXCR, TCRdb re-called the multiplex PCR reads, giving one row per CDR3 protein. The table lists 450,000 to 650,000 distinct CDR3 sequences, around 21% of them singletons. Trimming took off 8 bases at V and 0 bases at J, with 23 bases between the two ends. The V gene's germline CDR1 is LNHDA and CDR2 SQIVND (reference sequence). The CDR3 spans 18 residues. This clonotype appeared many times.

The sequencing sample was made of blood. This TCR came from a man between 18 and 35 years old with Graves' hyperthyroidism. This sequence joins TRBV19 and TRBJ1-5; possible D gene TRBD1, 6 bases. This CDR3 reads CASSYRDILLNSNQPQHF. The DNA for the CDR3 is TGTGCCAGTTCCTACCGGGACATCTTATTAAATAGCAATCAGCCCCAGCATTTT.